This T cell receptor beta chain was sequenced in a study of radiotherapy plus CTLA-4 blockade in lung cancer. For the study at large: The study recorded objective responses in about 18% of patients and disease control in around 33%.

CTLA-4 blockade with ipilimumab, together with focal radiation, was given to patients with chemo-refractory metastatic non-small-cell lung cancer. Trimming left V 0 bases short and J 0 bases short, with 12 bases between. The CDR3 sequence is 17 residues long. Germline V CDR1 and CDR2: LGHNA, YSLEER. This clone was observed a few times. Its antigen is undetermined. Profiling relied on immunoSEQ multiplex PCR, and the TCRdb table lists in-frame clones only, not all of them. The table includes 45,000 to 75,000 clones, 77% detected once. Study-wide results and limits: In blood, after radiotherapy plus ipilimumab, tumor-derived TCR clones expanded. Best predicting response, reportedly, were early blood T cell clone dynamics, with interferon-beta.

The receptor's source is a human donor with non-small cell lung cancer who had a partial response to radiotherapy plus ipilimumab. The J gene is TRBJ1-5, the V gene TRBV4-3; D possibly corresponds to TRBD1 (5 bases). The material was peripheral blood, obtained from a patient treated with radiotherapy plus ipilimumab. The CDR3 sequence is CASSQDRTGGSNQPQHF. CDR3 DNA sequence: TGCGCCAGCAGCCAAGATCGAACGGGGGGTAGCAATCAGCCCCAGCATTTT.